A single sample gave rise to the 32 T cell receptor beta chains below, sequenced in a study of cytomegalovirus exposure and HLA in healthy donors. PCR used 60 Vbeta primers and 13 Jbeta primers. Here immunoSEQ multiplex PCR was the method, and the copy in TCRdb shows in-frame clones only, minus some. The sample yields around 100,000 clones, just under 70% seen once. Sequences were obtained from PBMCs. Source of these receptors: a man younger than 45 in good health and CMV-seropositive.

V and J are TRBV6-5 and TRBJ2-7; TRBD1 matches at 7 bases. With 6 bases clipped from V and 0 bases from J, the junction kept 8 bases outside the gene matches. This CDR3 is 15 amino acids long. CDR1 is MNHEY and CDR2 is SVGAGI in the germline V gene. CDR3 amino acids: CASRPSGTASYEQYV. CDR3 sequence (DNA): TGTGCCAGCAGGCCCTCCGGGACAGCCTCCTACGAGCAGTACGTC.

The chain uses TRBV6-1 and TRBJ1-2, with 7 nucleotides matching TRBD1. Germline assignment: CDR1 MNHNS and CDR2 SASEGT. V gave up 2 bases and J gave up 6 bases; unmatched junction bases: 9. This CDR3 has 15 amino acids. As DNA, the CDR3 is TGTGCCAGCAGTGAAAGGGGGCAGGGTATCAATGGCTACACCTTC. Its translation is CASSERGQGINGYTF.

This chain joins TRBV7-2 and TRBJ2-7, with D unresolved. Germline V gene sequence: CDR1 SGHTA, CDR2 FQGNSA. CDR3 length equals 15 residues. The V end lost 1 base, the J end lost 0 bases, and 10 bases lay between the germline ends. The CDR3 nucleotides read TGTGCCAGCAGCTTAGGAGGCGAAAACTCCTACGAGCAGTACTTC. Translation gives CASSLGGENSYEQYF.

The CDR3 sequence: CASSQVTTTEAFF. For the CDR3, the DNA is TGCGCCAGCAGCCAAGTAACAACGACTGAAGCTTTCTTT. The chain couples TRBV4-1 to TRBJ1-1; D gene unclear. This CDR3 region has 13 residues. The germline V gene has CDR1 MGHRA and CDR2 YSYEKL. Trimming removed 1 base at V and 5 bases at J, with 8 bases between.

This clone was seen a few times. J is TRBJ1-6 and V is TRBV4-3, with TRBD1 identical over 7 bases. This CDR3 is built from 15 residues. Per germline, CDR1 LGHNA and CDR2 YSLEER. V trimming: 5 bases; J trimming: 5 bases; junction bases outside the gene matches: 6. The CDR3 coding sequence is TGCGCCAGCAGCTCCCACAGGGGAGATAATTCACCCCTCCACTTT. Its protein product is CASSSHRGDNSPLHF.

The chain links TRBV28 to TRBJ1-1; 11 positions agree with TRBD1. Germline CDR1 and CDR2: MDHEN and SYDVKM. This CDR3 is built from 16 residues. Trimming removed 5 bases from V and 5 bases from J; junction bases left unmatched: 10. CDR3 amino acids: CASSTFPGQGGTEAFF. The CDR3, as DNA: TGTGCCAGCAGTACGTTCCCGGGACAGGGGGGGACTGAAGCTTTCTTT. The full variable domain, its missing parts supplied by reference TRBV28 and TRBJ1-1, is DVKVTQSSRYLVKRTGEKVFLECVQDMDHENMFWYRQDPGLGLRLIYFSYDVKMKEKGDIPEGYSVSREKKERFSLILESASTNQTSMYLCASSTFPGQGGTEAFFGQGTRLTVV.

This sequence joins TRBV11-2 and TRBJ2-1; 10 nucleotides match TRBD2. CDR1 SGHAT and CDR2 FQNNGV come from the germline V gene. CDR3 length: 15 residues. The J segment lost 10 bases and the V segment lost 0 bases, leaving 6 bases of the junction unmatched. The CDR3 bases are TGTGCCAGCAGCTTAGAACTAGCGGGAAGCGTGGAGCAGTTCTTC. It is translated as CASSLELAGSVEQFF.

The genes are TRBV5-6 and TRBJ1-5; possibly TRBD1 for D (6 bases). V lost 3 bases, J lost 1 base, and 8 bases lay in between. Germline assignment: CDR1 SGHDT and CDR2 YYEEEE. There are 14 residues in the CDR3. CDR3 protein: CASSYRASNQPQHF. As DNA, the CDR3 is TGTGCCAGCAGCTACAGGGCCAGCAATCAGCCCCAGCATTTT.

This chain uses TRBV2 with TRBJ1-3; TRBD1 aligns across 8 bases. The J segment lost 0 bases and the V segment lost 3 bases, leaving 4 bases of the junction unmatched. Germline CDR1 SNHLY, CDR2 FYNNEI. CDR3 length: 16 residues. The CDR3 sequence: CASSESGTGSGNTIYF. For the CDR3, the DNA is TGTGCCAGCAGTGAGTCCGGGACAGGCTCTGGAAACACCATATATTTT.

This clone was seen only a few times. The chain uses TRBV7-2 and TRBJ2-2, with 7 bases fitting TRBD2. The CDR3 runs 16 residues. CDR1 SGHTA and CDR2 FQGNSA come from the germline V gene. Trimming took 1 base from V and 0 from J; bases not matched to a gene: 2. CDR3 DNA sequence: TGTGCCAGCAGCTTAGTCGGGGGGTCGAACACCGGGGAGCTGTTTTTT. This translates into CASSLVGGSNTGELFF.

Only a few counts were recorded for this clone. V gene TRBV19 combines with J gene TRBJ1-5; TRBD1 agrees at 10 bases. The V segment lost 0 bases and the J segment 4 bases; nucleotides outside the gene matches: 6. Germline values: CDR1 LNHDA, CDR2 SQIVND (reference sequence). The CDR3 runs to 17 residues. The CDR3 region is CASSIDRGQGLNQPQHF. In DNA form, the CDR3 reads TGTGCCAGTAGTATAGACCGGGGACAGGGGTTGAATCAGCCCCAGCATTTT.

In its sample, this clone was seen a few times. The V gene is TRBV2, the J gene TRBJ1-3; TRBD1 agrees at 7 bases. CDR3 length equals 15 residues. J lost 1 base, V lost 5 bases, and 5 bases had no gene match. Germline V gives CDR1 SNHLY, CDR2 FYNNEI. The CDR3 DNA is TGTGCCAGCAGTCCGGACAGGATGTCTGGAAACACCATATATTTT. This encodes CASSPDRMSGNTIYF.

The chain links TRBV5-8 to TRBJ2-2; D is ambiguous. Trimming stripped 7 bases from V and 3 bases from J, with 13 bases between. Germline CDR1 is SGHTS and CDR2 is YDEGEE. This CDR3 contains 14 residues. CDR3 in amino acids: CASRTFEYTGELFF. As DNA, the CDR3 is TGTGCCAGCCGAACCTTTGAGTACACCGGGGAGCTGTTTTTT.

Concerning this clone: This specimen includes other DNA sequences encoding the same CDR3. The genes are TRBV18 and TRBJ2-2; 7 positions agree with TRBD2. Losses at the gene ends were 3 bases for V and 7 bases for J; bases not matched to a gene: 8. Germline assignment: CDR1 KGHSH and CDR2 LQKENI. CDR3 size: 15 residues. The CDR3 DNA is TGTGCCAGCTCACCGATGAGTCTAGCGGACGGGGAGCTGTTTTTT. Protein sequence: CASSPMSLADGELFF.

This chain uses TRBV5-5 with TRBJ1-1, with 10 bases that match TRBD1. Germline V gene data show CDR1 as SGHKS and CDR2 as YYEKEE (reference sequence). This CDR3 is 15 amino acids long. Unmatched junction bases numbered 5, after V lost 1 base and J lost 5 bases. The CDR3 nucleotides are TGTGCCAGCAGCTTGTACGACAGGGGGCGAACTGAAGCTTTCTTT. Its protein product is CASSLYDRGRTEAFF. Based on the CDR3 plus reference TRBV5-5 and TRBJ1-1, the full variable domain is DAGVTQSPTHLIKTRGQQVTLRCSPISGHKSVSWYQQVLGQGPQFIFQYYEKEERGRGNFPDRFSARQFPNYSSELNVNALLLGDSALYLCASSLYDRGRTEAFFGQGTRLTVV.

The sample holds one count of this clone. The rearrangement links TRBV19 to TRBJ1-5; 9 positions agree with TRBD1. V trimming: 7 bases; J trimming: 7 bases; junction bases outside the gene matches: 14. The CDR3 contains 16 residues. Germline CDR1 LNHDA, CDR2 SQIVND (reference sequence). The CDR3 reads CASKLRPGQGLQPQHF. The DNA for the CDR3 is TGTGCCAGTAAATTAAGACCGGGACAGGGTTTACAGCCCCAGCATTTT.

This rearrangement joins TRBV29-1 to TRBJ2-7; 9 nucleotides align to TRBD2. Losses at the gene ends were 7 bases for V and 4 bases for J; bases not matched to a gene: 8. Germline loops: CDR1 SQVTM, CDR2 ANQGSEA. CDR3 length: 13 amino acids. The CDR3 loop reads CSAGTSRSYEQYF. The CDR3, as DNA: TGCAGCGCGGGGACTAGCAGATCATACGAGCAGTACTTC.

The chain has TRBV11-3 and TRBJ2-5; the D is unclear. Germline loops: CDR1 SGHNT, CDR2 YENEEA. V lost 1 base, J lost 5 bases, and 11 bases lay in between. The CDR3 has 14 residues. CDR3 protein: CASSLGTMTETQYF. CDR3 nucleotide sequence: TGTGCCAGCAGCTTAGGTACTATGACGGAGACCCAGTACTTC.

The chain carries TRBV6-5 and TRBJ2-1; 10 bases are shared with TRBD2. V shed 2 bases, J shed 7 bases, and the junction held 8 bases outside the gene matches. This CDR3 contains 16 residues. Germline V CDR1 and CDR2: MNHEY, SVGAGI. CDR3 residues: CASSYSTSGIGNEQFF. CDR3 DNA: TGTGCCAGCAGTTACAGTACTAGCGGGATTGGAAATGAGCAGTTCTTC.

This clone was detected only a few times. This chain connects TRBV18 to TRBJ1-1; no definite D call. CDR1 and CDR2 (germline): KGHSH, LQKENI. This CDR3 comprises 12 residues. V lost 4 bases and J lost 10, with 13 bases in between. The CDR3 here is CASSLRREGAFF. The CDR3 nucleotides read TGTGCCAGCTCACTTAGACGGGAGGGAGCTTTCTTT.

The CDR3 region has the DNA TGTGCCAGCAGCACGCCTGTCAGGACTAGCGGGAGAGAGGATGAGCAGTTCTTC. Amino acid sequence: CASSTPVRTSGREDEQFF. This chain uses TRBV21-1 with TRBJ2-1; the tabulated D call, TRBD2, remains unverified against the DNA. TRBV21-1 is a recognized pseudogene. This CDR3 is 18 amino acids long.

The chain has TRBV19 and TRBJ2-1; the match to TRBD1 covers 8 bases. V shed 7 bases, J shed 7 bases, and the junction held 12 bases outside the gene matches. The germline gives CDR1 LNHDA, CDR2 SQIVND (reference sequence). The CDR3 is 15 residues long. The CDR3, as DNA: TGTGCCAGTACCACTCCCAAGACAGGGGCAAATGAGCAGTTCTTC. Its protein is CASTTPKTGANEQFF.

The chain employs TRBV30 and TRBJ1-4; D may be TRBD1 (6 bases). Germline loops: CDR1 GTSNPN, CDR2 SVGIG (reference sequence). CDR3 length: 14 residues. V was cut by 0 bases and J by 7 bases, with 12 bases left in between. As DNA, the CDR3 is TGTGCCTGGAGTGTTTTAGGGGGACGTGAAAAACTGTTTTTT. Translation gives CAWSVLGGREKLFF.

This sequence joins TRBV21-1 and TRBJ2-4; TRBD2, as called in the table, went unchecked against the DNA. TRBV21-1 is a listed pseudogene. The CDR3 covers 16 residues. CDR3 amino acids: CASIHGAGGSENIQYF. In nucleotides, the CDR3 is TGTGCCAGCATACACGGAGCGGGAGGTAGTGAAAACATTCAGTACTTC.

The chain carries TRBV2 and TRBJ2-3, with 7 bases matching TRBD2. Germline assignment: CDR1 SNHLY and CDR2 FYNNEI. This CDR3 is built from 14 residues. V was pared by 8 bases and J by 2 bases, with 7 bases of the junction left unmatched. The CDR3 loop is CASFPGLHTDTQYF. CDR3 DNA: TGTGCCAGCTTTCCGGGACTACACACAGATACGCAGTATTTT.

The V and J genes are TRBV28 and TRBJ1-4, with 7 bases matching TRBD1. The trim removed 5 bases at V and 7 bases at J, leaving 10 bases unmatched. Per germline, CDR1 MDHEN and CDR2 SYDVKM. This CDR3 has 15 amino acids. Here the CDR3 DNA reads TGTGCCAGCAGTCCGACCGGGACAGTAGGTGAAAAACTGTTTTTT. Amino acid sequence: CASSPTGTVGEKLFF.

V is TRBV5-1 and J is TRBJ2-5, with 8 bases identical to TRBD1. CDR1 is SGHRS and CDR2 is YFSETQ in the germline V gene. The CDR3 extends over 15 amino acids. Trimming removed 3 bases from V and 4 bases from J; junction bases left unmatched: 8. This CDR3 is CASSSRQGAGETQYF. The CDR3 bases are TGCGCCAGCAGCTCCCGGCAGGGGGCAGGAGAGACCCAGTACTTC.

This CDR3 reads CASSPTQTNYGYTF. The CDR3 DNA follows: TGTGCCAGCTCACCAACACAGACTAACTATGGCTACACCTTC. The chain joins TRBV18 to TRBJ1-2, with D unclear. Trimming removed 2 bases at V and 0 bases at J, with 7 bases between. Germline V lookup: CDR1 KGHSH, CDR2 LQKENI. The CDR3 loop spans 14 amino acids.

The rearrangement joins TRBV4-1 to TRBJ2-3; tentatively, D is TRBD2 (7 bases). The CDR3 covers 15 residues. The ends were cut back, 1 base at V and 7 bases at J, with 15 bases in the middle. Germline V gene lookup returns CDR1 MGHRA and CDR2 YSYEKL. CDR3 DNA: TGCGCCAGCAGCCAAGGGAGGGAGGGGGGCCATACGCAGTATTTT. This gives the protein CASSQGREGGHTQYF.

The CDR3 DNA follows: TGTGCCAGCAGCCTGGGGGCGATGAACACTGAAGCTTTCTTT. Protein sequence: CASSLGAMNTEAFF. This sequence joins TRBV7-3 and TRBJ1-1; D may be TRBD1 (6 bases). CDR1 is SGHTA and CDR2 is FQGTGA in the germline V gene. This CDR3 is built from 14 residues. V gave up 5 bases and J gave up 0 bases, with 10 bases separating them.

This chain joins TRBV5-1 and TRBJ1-3; the D gene is possibly TRBD1 (6 bases). The CDR3 length is 17 residues. From germline, CDR1 is SGHRS and CDR2 YFSETQ. Trimming took off 0 bases at V and 4 bases at J, with 17 bases between the two ends. CDR3 sequence: CASSLEGRTRGGNTIYF. CDR3 sequence (DNA): TGCGCCAGCAGCTTGGAGGGACGTACTAGGGGGGGAAACACCATATATTTT.

V gene TRBV6-5 combines with J gene TRBJ1-2; no firm D call. This CDR3 has 12 residues. The germline CDR1 and CDR2 sequences are MNHEY and SVGAGI. V shed 6 bases and J shed 6 bases, with 11 bases lying between them. CDR3 sequence: CASRNPTDGYTF. The CDR3 DNA is TGTGCCAGCAGGAACCCTACCGATGGCTACACCTTC.